This entry lists 5 T cell receptor beta chains sequenced from one sample in a study of monozygotic twins with inflammatory bowel disease. TCRdb reanalyzed the 5' RACE reads, giving one entry per CDR3 protein sequence and no DNA. The repertoire shows around 450,000 distinct CDR3 sequences; the top ten hold 2% to 3%. Sequencing used blood. All receptors derive from a human donor with ulcerative colitis or Crohn's disease, or a healthy co-twin of an affected twin (not recorded which).

The chain recombines TRBV5-1 with TRBJ1-6; TCRdb's D call of TRBD1 is untestable without DNA. The CDR3 contains 16 residues. The germline CDR1 and CDR2 sequences are SGHRS and YFSETQ. CDR3 residues: CASSLAPTGVGSPLHF.

The chain employs TRBV27 and TRBJ2-1; TCRdb gives TRBD2 as the D gene, but with no DNA this cannot be confirmed. Looked up from germline, CDR1 is MNHEY and CDR2 is SMNVEV (reference sequence). CDR3 size: 15 residues. The CDR3 region is CASSLAGGTDNEQFF.

The chain carries TRBV7-8 and TRBJ2-1; TCRdb selects TRBD2, and the lack of DNA leaves this call unchecked. CDR3 length: 12 residues. The germline V gene encodes CDR1 SGHVS and CDR2 FQNEAQ. CDR3 amino acids: CASSGTHNEQFF.

The V call is TRBV7-3, the J call TRBJ2-1; absent DNA, TCRdb's TRBD2 call cannot be checked. This CDR3 has 13 residues. In germline, CDR1 is SGHTA, CDR2 FQGTGA. The CDR3 region is CASSGRAQNEQFF.

The rearrangement joins TRBV12-3 or TRBV12-4 to TRBJ1-2; checking the TCRdb D call of TRBD1 is not possible without DNA. The CDR3 sequence is 15 residues long. The CDR3 loop is CASTFSRGLIDGYTF.